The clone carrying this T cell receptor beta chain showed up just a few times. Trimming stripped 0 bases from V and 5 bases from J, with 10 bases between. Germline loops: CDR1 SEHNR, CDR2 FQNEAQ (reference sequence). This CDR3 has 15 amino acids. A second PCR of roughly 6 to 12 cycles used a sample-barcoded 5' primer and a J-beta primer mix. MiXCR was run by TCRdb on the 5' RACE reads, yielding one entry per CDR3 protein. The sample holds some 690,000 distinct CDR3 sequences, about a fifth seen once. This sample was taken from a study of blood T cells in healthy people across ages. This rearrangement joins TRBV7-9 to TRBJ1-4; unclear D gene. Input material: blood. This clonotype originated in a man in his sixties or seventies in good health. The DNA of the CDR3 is TGTGCCAGCAGCTTAGCAGGAGGGCGCAATGAAAAACTGTTTTTT. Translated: CASSLAGGRNEKLFF.